This T cell receptor (beta chain) was documented in a study of PD-L1 blockade in urothelial cancer. The overall study: About 90% of the roughly 29 patients were men with bladder-origin urothelial cancer.

Deletions cut 5 bases from V and 5 bases from J, with 15 bases between. The CDR3 is 14 residues long. Germline CDR1 reads PRHDT; CDR2 reads FYEKMQ (reference sequence). TCRdb's copy holds only in-frame clones and misses some; the assay was immunoSEQ multiplex PCR. The repertoire consists of about 52,000 clones, with 77% occurring once and the leading ten covering less than 4.5%. Material: PBMCs, obtained around atezolizumab (anti-PD-L1) treatment. The V gene is TRBV13, the J gene TRBJ1-2; D may be TRBD1 (6 bases). The sequence came from a man between 70 and 80 years old with urothelial cancer. In DNA, the CDR3 is TGTGCCAGCAGCCCCAGCGGGGGGCTGTATGGCTACACCTTC. Translated, it gives CASSPSGGLYGYTF.